The clone carrying this T cell receptor beta chain was seen repeatedly, ten times or more. The antigen is not known. One entry per CDR3 protein, called by TCRdb with MiXCR from the 5' RACE reads. This table has roughly 710,000 distinct CDR3 sequences, around 5.7% appearing once. Germline V gene sequence: CDR1 MNHEY, CDR2 SMNVEV (reference sequence). CDR3 length equals 13 residues. Trimming removed 8 bases at V and 4 bases at J, with 13 bases between. The sample comes from a study of identical twins. Study-level points and caveats: The authors noted that invariant MAIT and iNKT cells could partly confound zero-insertion analyses.

This clonotype was obtained from a man aged 18 to 30 in good health. The sequenced material came from naive T cells sorted from blood. V is TRBV27 and J is TRBJ2-3; unclear D gene. The CDR3: CASSNLFSDTQYF. In DNA, the CDR3 is TGTGCCAGCTCGAACTTGTTTTCAGATACGCAGTATTTT.